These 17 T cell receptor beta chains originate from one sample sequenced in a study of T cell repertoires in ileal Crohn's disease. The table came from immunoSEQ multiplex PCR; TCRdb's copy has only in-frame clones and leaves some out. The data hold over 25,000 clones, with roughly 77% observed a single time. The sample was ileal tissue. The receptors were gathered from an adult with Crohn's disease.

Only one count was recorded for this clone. This CDR3 is CATSRDTSWETQYF. The CDR3, as DNA: TGTGCCACCAGCAGAGACACTAGCTGGGAGACCCAGTACTTC. This chain uses TRBV15 with TRBJ2-5; D is possibly TRBD2 (6 bases). The V gene's germline CDR1 is LNHNV and CDR2 YYDKDF (reference sequence). The CDR3 contains 14 residues. Between the trimmed V and J ends, which lost 0 bases and 5 bases, there was a span of 10 bases. The full variable domain, completed using reference TRBV15 and TRBJ2-5, is DAMVIQNPRYQVTQFGKPVTLSCSQTLNHNVMYWYQQKSSQAPKLLFHYYDKDFNNEADTPDNFQSRRPNTSFCFLDIRSPGLGDTAMYLCATSRDTSWETQYFGPGTRLLVL.

This CDR3 is CSVAASLNEQFF. The CDR3 DNA follows: TGCAGCGTTGCTGCCAGTTTAAATGAGCAGTTCTTC. This chain joins TRBV29-1 and TRBJ2-1; D call uncertain. In germline, CDR1 is SQVTM, CDR2 ANQGSEA. Trimming took off 4 bases at V and 7 bases at J, with 11 bases between the two ends. There are 12 residues in the CDR3.

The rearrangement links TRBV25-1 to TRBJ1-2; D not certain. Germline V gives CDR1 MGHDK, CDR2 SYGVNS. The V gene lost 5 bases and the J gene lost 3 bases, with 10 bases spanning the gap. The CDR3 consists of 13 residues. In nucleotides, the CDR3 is TGTGCCAGCAGTCGGTCCCAGGACTATGGCTACACCTTC. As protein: CASSRSQDYGYTF.

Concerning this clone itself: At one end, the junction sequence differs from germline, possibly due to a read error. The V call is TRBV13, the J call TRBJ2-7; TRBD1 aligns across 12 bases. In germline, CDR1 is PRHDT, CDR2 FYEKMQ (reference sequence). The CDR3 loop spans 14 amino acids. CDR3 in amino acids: CASSLRDRGRPGRF. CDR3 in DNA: TGTGCCAGCAGCTTAAGGGACAGGGGGCGTCCCGGCAGGTTC.

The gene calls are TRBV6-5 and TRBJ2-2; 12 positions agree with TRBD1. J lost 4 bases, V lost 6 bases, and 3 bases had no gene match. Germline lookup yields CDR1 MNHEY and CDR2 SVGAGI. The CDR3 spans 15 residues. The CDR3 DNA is TGTGCCAGCAGGCCGGGACAGGGGGCCACCGGGGAGCTGTTTTTT. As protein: CASRPGQGATGELFF.

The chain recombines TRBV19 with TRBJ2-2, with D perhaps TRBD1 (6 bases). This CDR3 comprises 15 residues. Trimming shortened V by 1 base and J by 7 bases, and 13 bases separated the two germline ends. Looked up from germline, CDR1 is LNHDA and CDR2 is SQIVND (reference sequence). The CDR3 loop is CASSIAPQGHGELFF. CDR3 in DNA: TGTGCCAGTAGTATAGCGCCGCAGGGGCACGGGGAGCTGTTTTTT.

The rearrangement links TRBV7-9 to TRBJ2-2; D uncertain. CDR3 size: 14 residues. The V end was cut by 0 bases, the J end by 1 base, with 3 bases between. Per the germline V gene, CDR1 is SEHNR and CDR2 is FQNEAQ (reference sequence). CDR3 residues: CASSLARNTGELFF. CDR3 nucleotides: TGTGCCAGCAGCTTAGCTAGGAACACCGGGGAGCTGTTTTTT.

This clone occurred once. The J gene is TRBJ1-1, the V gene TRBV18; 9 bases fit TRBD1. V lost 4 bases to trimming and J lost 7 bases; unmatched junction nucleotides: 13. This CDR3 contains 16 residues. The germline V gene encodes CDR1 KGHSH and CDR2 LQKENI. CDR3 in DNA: TGTGCCAGCTCACTAGGCCAACCCGGGACAGGGAATGAAGCTTTCTTT. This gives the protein CASSLGQPGTGNEAFF.

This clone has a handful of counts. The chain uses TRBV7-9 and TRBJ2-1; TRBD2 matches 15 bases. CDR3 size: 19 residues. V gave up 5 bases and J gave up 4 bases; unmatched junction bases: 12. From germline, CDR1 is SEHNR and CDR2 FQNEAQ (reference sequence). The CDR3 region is CASSRKGTSGRFRYNEQFF. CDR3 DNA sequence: TGTGCCAGCAGCCGAAAGGGGACTAGCGGGAGGTTCCGTTACAATGAGCAGTTCTTC.

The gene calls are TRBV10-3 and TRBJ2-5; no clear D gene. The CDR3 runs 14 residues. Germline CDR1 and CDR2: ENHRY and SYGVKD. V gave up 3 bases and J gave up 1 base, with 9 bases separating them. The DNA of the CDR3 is TGTGCCATCAGTGACAGTGCCCCCCAAGAGACCCAGTACTTC. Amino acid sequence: CAISDSAPQETQYF.

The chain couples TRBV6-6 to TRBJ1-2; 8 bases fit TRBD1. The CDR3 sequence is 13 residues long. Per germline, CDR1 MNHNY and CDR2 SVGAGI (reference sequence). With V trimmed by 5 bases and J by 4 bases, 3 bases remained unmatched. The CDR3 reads CASSTGQGYGYTF. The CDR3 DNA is TGTGCCAGCAGTACCGGACAGGGCTATGGCTACACCTTC.

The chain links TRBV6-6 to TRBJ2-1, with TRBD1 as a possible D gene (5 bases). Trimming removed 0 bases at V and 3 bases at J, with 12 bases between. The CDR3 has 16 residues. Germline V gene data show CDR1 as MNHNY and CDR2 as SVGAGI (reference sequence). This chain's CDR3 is CASSYSGQASYNEQFF. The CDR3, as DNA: TGTGCCAGCAGTTACTCGGGGCAGGCTAGCTACAATGAGCAGTTCTTC.

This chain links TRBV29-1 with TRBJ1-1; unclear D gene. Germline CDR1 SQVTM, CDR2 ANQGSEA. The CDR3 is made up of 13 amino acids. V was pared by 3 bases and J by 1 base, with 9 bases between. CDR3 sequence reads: CSVERATNTEAFF. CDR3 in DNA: TGCAGCGTTGAGAGGGCAACGAACACTGAAGCTTTCTTT.

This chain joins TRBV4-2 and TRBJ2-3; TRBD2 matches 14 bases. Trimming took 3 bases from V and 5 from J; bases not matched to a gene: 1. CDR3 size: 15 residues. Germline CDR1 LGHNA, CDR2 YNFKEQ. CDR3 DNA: TGTGCCAGCAGCCAGGGACTAGCGGGAGAAGATACGCAGTATTTT. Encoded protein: CASSQGLAGEDTQYF.

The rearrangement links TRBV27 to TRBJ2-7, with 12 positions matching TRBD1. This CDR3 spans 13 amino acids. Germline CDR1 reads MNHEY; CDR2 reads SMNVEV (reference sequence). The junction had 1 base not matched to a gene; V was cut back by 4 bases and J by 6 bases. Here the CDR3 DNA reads TGTGCCAGCAGTTGGGGACAGGGGGCCGAGCAGTACTTC. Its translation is CASSWGQGAEQYF.

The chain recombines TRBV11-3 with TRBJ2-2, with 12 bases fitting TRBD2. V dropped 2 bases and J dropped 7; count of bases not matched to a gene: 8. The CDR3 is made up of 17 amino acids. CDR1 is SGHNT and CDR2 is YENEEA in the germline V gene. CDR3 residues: CASSLNPLAGGRGELFF. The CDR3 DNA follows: TGTGCCAGCAGCTTAAATCCACTAGCGGGGGGTCGCGGGGAGCTGTTTTTT.

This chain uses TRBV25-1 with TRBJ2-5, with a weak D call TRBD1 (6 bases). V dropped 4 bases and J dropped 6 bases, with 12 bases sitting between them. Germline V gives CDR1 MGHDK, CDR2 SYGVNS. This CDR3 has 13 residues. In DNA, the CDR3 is TGTGCCAGCAGTGGAGGGGGTGCGCAGACCCAGTACTTC. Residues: CASSGGGAQTQYF.